A selection of T cell receptor beta chains follows, all from one sample in a study of shared clonotypes between healthy human individuals. Sequenced by immunoSEQ multiplex PCR; TCRdb stores in-frame clones only, minus some. Of about 1 million clones listed, about 70% were seen once; the top ten hold approximately 1.5%. Sequencing was done on a sample of memory CD4+ T cells sorted from blood. These TCRs come from a man between 18 and 29 years old in good health. The CDR3 runs from the conserved cysteine through the conserved F or W. Each record gives: V gene, J gene, D gene, clone size, CDR3 protein, CDR3 DNA. The D gene is left open where the match is weak. The size entry is marked missing in some rows and otherwise reads once, few, many or a size class.

V: TRBV6-5
J: TRBJ1-1
D: .
size: once
CDR3: CASSGQSLNTEAFF
DNA: TGTGCCAGCAGTGGACAGTCTTTGAACACTGAAGCTTTCTTT

V: TRBV6-5
J: TRBJ1-5
D: .
size: few
CDR3: CASSYSQSSNQPQHF
DNA: TGTGCCAGCAGTTACTCCCAAAGTAGCAATCAGCCCCAGCATTTT

V: TRBV30
J: TRBJ2-7
D: TRBD1
size: .
CDR3: CAWNTGGNYEQYF
DNA: TGTGCCTGGAACACAGGGGGCAACTACGAGCAGTACTTC

V: TRBV10-1
J: TRBJ1-6
D: .
size: few
CDR3: CASSGPGKNSPLHF
DNA: TGCGCCAGCAGTGGTCCGGGGAAGAATTCACCCCTCCACTTT

V: TRBV11-3
J: TRBJ1-1
D: .
size: .
CDR3: CASSFGQGNTEAFF
DNA: TGTGCCAGCAGCTTCGGGCAGGGAAACACTGAAGCTTTCTTT

V: TRBV18
J: TRBJ2-3
D: .
size: .
CDR3: CASSPQQVSTDTQYF
DNA: TGTGCCAGCTCACCACAGCAGGTTAGCACAGATACGCAGTATTTT

V: TRBV6-1
J: TRBJ2-7
D: .
size: .
CDR3: CASSEEGRGLTYEQYF
DNA: TGTGCCAGCAGTGAAGAGGGCCGGGGACTCACCTACGAGCAGTACTTC

V: TRBV30
J: TRBJ2-2
D: TRBD1
size: .
CDR3: CAWSPPGQRGTGELFF
DNA: TGTGCCTGGAGTCCCCCGGGACAGAGAGGCACCGGGGAGCTGTTTTTT

V: TRBV5-4
J: TRBJ1-6
D: .
size: .
CDR3: CASRLSGSSYNSPLHF
DNA: TGTGCCAGCAGACTTTCAGGGAGCTCCTATAATTCACCCCTCCACTTT

V: TRBV25-1
J: TRBJ2-1
D: .
size: .
CDR3: CASSDGALSRNEQFF
DNA: TGTGCCAGCAGTGATGGGGCTCTTAGTAGAAATGAGCAGTTCTTC

V: TRBV9
J: TRBJ2-1
D: .
size: .
CDR3: CASSAVGGQWSSYNEQFF
DNA: TGTGCCAGCAGCGCGGTGGGGGGACAGTGGAGCTCCTACAATGAGCAGTTCTTC

V: TRBV7-6
J: TRBJ2-2
D: TRBD2
size: .
CDR3: CASSLGRGARRNTGELFF
DNA: TGTGCCAGCAGCTTAGGGCGGGGGGCGCGACGGAACACCGGGGAGCTGTTTTTT

V: TRBV30
J: TRBJ2-1
D: TRBD2
size: .
CDR3: CAWSSGLAGELFF
DNA: TGTGCCTGGAGCTCCGGGCTAGCGGGAGAGTTGTTCTTC

V: TRBV9
J: TRBJ2-7
D: .
size: .
CDR3: CASTRTALGEQYF
DNA: TGTGCCAGCACCCGGACTGCCCTAGGCGAGCAGTACTTC

V: TRBV28
J: TRBJ1-5
D: .
size: .
CDR3: CASSLHTKYQPQHF
DNA: TGTGCCAGCAGTTTGCATACAAAGTATCAGCCCCAGCATTTT

V: TRBV5-1
J: TRBJ2-3
D: .
size: .
CDR3: CASSLLVGGTDTQYF
DNA: TGCGCCAGCAGCTTACTAGTGGGAGGCACAGATACGCAGTATTTT

V: TRBV21-1
J: TRBJ2-7
D: .
size: .
CDR3: CASSQTTPKEAYEQYF
DNA: TGTGCCAGCAGTCAAACAACTCCTAAAGAAGCCTACGAGCAGTACTTC

V: TRBV30
J: TRBJ2-3
D: TRBD2
size: .
CDR3: CAWTSGGPTDTQYF
DNA: TGTGCCTGGACGAGCGGGGGCCCCACAGATACGCAGTATTTT

V: TRBV7-2
J: TRBJ2-1
D: TRBD2
size: .
CDR3: CASSLERDSYNEQFF
DNA: TGTGCCAGCAGCTTAGAGCGGGATTCCTACAATGAGCAGTTCTTC

V: TRBV28
J: TRBJ2-5
D: TRBD1
size: .
CDR3: CASSLRTGQGTQYF
DNA: TGTGCCAGCAGTTTAAGGACAGGGCAAGGGACCCAGTACTTC

V: TRBV11-2
J: TRBJ2-5
D: TRBD2
size: .
CDR3: CASSLGTTAETQYF
DNA: TGTGCCAGCAGCCTCGGGACTACGGCTGAGACCCAGTACTTC

V: TRBV9
J: TRBJ2-7
D: .
size: .
CDR3: CASSVQGSPYEQYF
DNA: TGTGCCAGCAGCGTCCAGGGAAGCCCCTACGAGCAGTACTTC

V: TRBV30
J: TRBJ2-5
D: .
size: .
CDR3: CARGGQETQYF
DNA: TGTGCCCGTGGGGGACAAGAGACCCAGTACTTC

V: TRBV21-1
J: TRBJ2-7
D: .
size: .
CDR3: CASSNRNGLDPSYEQYF
DNA: TGTGCCAGCAGCAATCGTAACGGGTTGGACCCCTCCTACGAGCAGTACTTC

V: TRBV6-1
J: TRBJ1-6
D: TRBD1
size: many
CDR3: CAETDRESSPLHF
DNA: TGTGCCGAAACGGACAGGGAAAGTTCACCCCTCCACTTT

V: TRBV5-1
J: TRBJ2-5
D: .
size: .
CDR3: CASRLEAETQYF
DNA: TGCGCCAGCAGGTTGGAGGCAGAGACCCAGTACTTC

V: TRBV11-2
J: TRBJ2-1
D: TRBD2
size: .
CDR3: CASRPMGAGGPREQFF
DNA: TGTGCCAGCAGGCCGATGGGGGCGGGAGGGCCCAGGGAGCAGTTCTTC

V: TRBV4-2
J: TRBJ2-1
D: .
size: .
CDR3: CASSASFSSYNEQFF
DNA: TGTGCCAGCAGCGCTAGCTTTAGCTCCTACAATGAGCAGTTCTTC

V: TRBV30
J: TRBJ2-5
D: .
size: .
CDR3: CAWTGDGETQYF
DNA: TGTGCCTGGACGGGGGATGGGGAGACCCAGTACTTC

V: TRBV6-5
J: TRBJ1-1
D: .
size: .
CDR3: CARALSPGAFF
DNA: TGTGCCAGAGCCCTTTCTCCTGGCGCTTTCTTT

V: TRBV18
J: TRBJ2-3
D: .
size: once
CDR3: CASTGAGTDTQYF
DNA: TGTGCCAGCACAGGTGCGGGCACAGATACGCAGTATTTT

V: TRBV5-1
J: TRBJ2-1
D: TRBD2
size: .
CDR3: CASSPPGLAYNEQFF
DNA: TGCGCCAGCAGCCCACCGGGACTAGCCTACAATGAGCAGTTCTTC

V: TRBV6-5
J: TRBJ2-7
D: .
size: .
CDR3: CASRRTGPRYEQYF
DNA: TGTGCCAGCAGGCGCACGGGACCCAGATACGAGCAGTACTTC

V: TRBV19
J: TRBJ2-7
D: TRBD1
size: .
CDR3: CASSILPGQGAYEQYF
DNA: TGTGCCAGTAGTATCCTTCCGGGACAGGGAGCCTACGAGCAGTACTTC

V: TRBV7-2
J: TRBJ1-1
D: .
size: .
CDR3: CASSPGTFLTEAFF
DNA: TGTGCCAGCAGCCCTGGGACATTCTTGACTGAAGCTTTCTTT

V: TRBV2
J: TRBJ2-3
D: .
size: .
CDR3: CASRGADTQYF
DNA: TGTGCCAGCAGGGGGGCAGATACGCAGTATTTT

V: TRBV28
J: TRBJ2-3
D: TRBD2
size: .
CDR3: CASSSTGTSGRAGRHTQYF
DNA: TGTGCCAGCAGTTCTACCGGGACTAGCGGGAGGGCTGGTAGGCATACGCAGTATTTT

V: TRBV6-5
J: TRBJ1-2
D: .
size: .
CDR3: CASSFWGYTF
DNA: TGTGCCAGCAGTTTCTGGGGCTACACCTTC

V: TRBV7-9
J: TRBJ1-2
D: .
size: .
CDR3: CASSFLLNYGYTF
DNA: TGTGCCAGCAGCTTTCTCCTAAACTATGGCTACACCTTC

V: TRBV29-1
J: TRBJ1-3
D: .
size: .
CDR3: CSVAGGSGGGNTIYF
DNA: TGCAGCGTTGCGGGTGGATCAGGAGGAGGAAACACCATATATTTT